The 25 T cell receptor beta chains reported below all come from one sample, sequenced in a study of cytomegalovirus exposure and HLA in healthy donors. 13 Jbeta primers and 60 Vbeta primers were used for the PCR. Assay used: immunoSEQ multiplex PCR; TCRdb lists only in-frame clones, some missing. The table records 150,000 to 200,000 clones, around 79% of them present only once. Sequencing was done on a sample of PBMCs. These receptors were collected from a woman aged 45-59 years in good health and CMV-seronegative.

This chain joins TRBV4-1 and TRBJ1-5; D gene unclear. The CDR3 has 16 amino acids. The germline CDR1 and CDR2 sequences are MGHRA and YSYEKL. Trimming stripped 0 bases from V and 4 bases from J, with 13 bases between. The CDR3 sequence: CASSQDVTGRNQPQHF. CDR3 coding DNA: TGCGCCAGCAGCCAAGATGTAACCGGGAGGAATCAGCCCCAGCATTTT.

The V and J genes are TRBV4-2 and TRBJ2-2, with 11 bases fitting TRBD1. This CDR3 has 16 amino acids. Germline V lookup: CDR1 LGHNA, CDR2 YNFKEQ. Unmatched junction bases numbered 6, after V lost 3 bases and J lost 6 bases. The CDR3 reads CASSHGDRGTAGELFF. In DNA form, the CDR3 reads TGTGCCAGCAGCCACGGGGACAGGGGGACTGCCGGGGAGCTGTTTTTT.

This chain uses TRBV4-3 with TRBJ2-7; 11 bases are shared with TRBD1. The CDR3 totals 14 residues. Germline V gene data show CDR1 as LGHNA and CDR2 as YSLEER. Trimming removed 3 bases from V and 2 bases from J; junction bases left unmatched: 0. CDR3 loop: CASSQGQGAYEQYF. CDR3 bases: TGCGCCAGCAGCCAGGGACAGGGGGCCTACGAGCAGTACTTC.

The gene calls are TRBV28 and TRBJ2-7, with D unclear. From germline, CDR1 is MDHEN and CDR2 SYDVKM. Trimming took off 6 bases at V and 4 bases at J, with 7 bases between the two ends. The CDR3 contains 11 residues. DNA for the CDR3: TGTGCCAGCAGACAGTATTACGAGCAGTACTTC. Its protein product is CASRQYYEQYF.

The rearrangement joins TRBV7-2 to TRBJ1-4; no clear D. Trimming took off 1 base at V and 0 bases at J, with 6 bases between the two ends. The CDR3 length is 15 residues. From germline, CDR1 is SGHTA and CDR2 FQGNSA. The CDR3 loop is CASSLDGATNEKLFF. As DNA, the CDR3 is TGTGCCAGCAGCTTAGACGGAGCAACTAATGAAAAACTGTTTTTT.

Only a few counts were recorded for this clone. The CDR3 region has the DNA TGTGCCAGCAGTTACCCCCCAGGGGAAGACCCTGAAGCTTTCTTT. It codes for CASSYPPGEDPEAFF. The rearrangement links TRBV6-5 to TRBJ1-1; tentative D call: TRBD1 (6 bases). The V end lost 2 bases, the J end lost 6 bases, and 16 bases lay between the germline ends. Germline CDR1 reads MNHEY; CDR2 reads SVGAGI. The length of the CDR3 is 15 residues.

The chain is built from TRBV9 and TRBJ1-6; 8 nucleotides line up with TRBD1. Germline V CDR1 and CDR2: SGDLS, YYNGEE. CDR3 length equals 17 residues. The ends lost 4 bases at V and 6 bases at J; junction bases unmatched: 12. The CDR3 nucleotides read TGTGCCAGCAGCTTTTCTTCCGGGACAGGACCTAATTCACCCCTCCACTTT. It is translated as CASSFSSGTGPNSPLHF. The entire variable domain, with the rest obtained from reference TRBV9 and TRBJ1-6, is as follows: DSGVTQTPKHLITATGQRVTLRCSPRSGDLSVYWYQQSLDQGLQFLIQYYNGEERAKGNILERFSAQQFPDLHSELNLSSLELGDSALYFCASSFSSGTGPNSPLHFGNGTRLTVT.

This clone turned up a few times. CDR3 protein: CASSQGQADYGYTF. The CDR3 nucleotides are TGTGCCAGCAGTCAAGGACAGGCTGACTATGGCTACACCTTC. V usage is TRBV6-1 and J usage is TRBJ1-2; 7 positions agree with TRBD1. The germline CDR1 and CDR2 sequences are MNHNS and SASEGT. This CDR3 contains 14 residues. Trimming removed 5 bases from V and 3 bases from J; junction bases left unmatched: 6.

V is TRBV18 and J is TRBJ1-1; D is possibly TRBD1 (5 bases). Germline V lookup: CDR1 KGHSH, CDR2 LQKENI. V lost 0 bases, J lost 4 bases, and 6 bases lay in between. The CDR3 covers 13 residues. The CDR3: CASSPPGATEAFF. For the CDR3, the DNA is TGTGCCAGCTCACCACCAGGGGCCACTGAAGCTTTCTTT.

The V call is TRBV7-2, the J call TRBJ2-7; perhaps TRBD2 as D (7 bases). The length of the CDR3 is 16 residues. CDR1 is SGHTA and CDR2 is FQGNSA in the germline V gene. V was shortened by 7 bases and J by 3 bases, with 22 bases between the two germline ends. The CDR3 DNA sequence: TGTGCCAGCACTAAAAGGGGGGGCCCTGTCAGCTACGAGCAGTACTTC. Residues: CASTKRGGPVSYEQYF.

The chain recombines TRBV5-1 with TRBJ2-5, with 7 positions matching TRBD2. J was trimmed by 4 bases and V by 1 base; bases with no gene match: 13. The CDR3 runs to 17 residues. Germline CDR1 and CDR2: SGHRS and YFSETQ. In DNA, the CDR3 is TGCGCCAGCAGCTTGAGTGAATTGGCGGGAGTCCGAGAGACCCAGTACTTC. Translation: CASSLSELAGVRETQYF.

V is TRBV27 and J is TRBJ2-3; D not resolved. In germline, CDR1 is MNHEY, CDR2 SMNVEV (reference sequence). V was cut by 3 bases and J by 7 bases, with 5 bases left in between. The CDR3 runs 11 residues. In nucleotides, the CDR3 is TGTGCCAGCAGTTTTGGCAATACGCAGTATTTT. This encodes CASSFGNTQYF.

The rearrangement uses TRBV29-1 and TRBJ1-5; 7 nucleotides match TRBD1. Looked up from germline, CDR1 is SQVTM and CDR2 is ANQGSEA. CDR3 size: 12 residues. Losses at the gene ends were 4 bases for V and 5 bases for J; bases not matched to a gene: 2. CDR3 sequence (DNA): TGCAGCGTTGGACAGGGCGATCAGCCCCAGCATTTT. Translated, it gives CSVGQGDQPQHF.

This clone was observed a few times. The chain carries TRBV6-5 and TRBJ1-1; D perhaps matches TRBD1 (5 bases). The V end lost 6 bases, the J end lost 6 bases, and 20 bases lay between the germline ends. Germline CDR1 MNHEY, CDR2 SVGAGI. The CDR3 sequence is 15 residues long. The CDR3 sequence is CASSYPGGAAPEAFF. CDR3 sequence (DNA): TGTGCCAGCAGCTACCCTGGTGGGGCAGCACCTGAAGCTTTCTTT.

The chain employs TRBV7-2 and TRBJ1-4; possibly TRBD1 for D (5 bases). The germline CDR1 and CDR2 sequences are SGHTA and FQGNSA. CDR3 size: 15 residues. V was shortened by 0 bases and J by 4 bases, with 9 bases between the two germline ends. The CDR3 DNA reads TGTGCCAGCAGCTTAGCTCCAGGGAATAATGAAAAACTGTTTTTT. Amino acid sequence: CASSLAPGNNEKLFF.

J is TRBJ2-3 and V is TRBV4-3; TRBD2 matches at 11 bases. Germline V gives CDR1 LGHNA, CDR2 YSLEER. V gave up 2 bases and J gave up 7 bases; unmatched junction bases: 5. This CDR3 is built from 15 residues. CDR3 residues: CASSQFSGGGYTQYF. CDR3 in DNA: TGCGCCAGCAGCCAATTTAGCGGGGGGGGGTATACGCAGTATTTT.

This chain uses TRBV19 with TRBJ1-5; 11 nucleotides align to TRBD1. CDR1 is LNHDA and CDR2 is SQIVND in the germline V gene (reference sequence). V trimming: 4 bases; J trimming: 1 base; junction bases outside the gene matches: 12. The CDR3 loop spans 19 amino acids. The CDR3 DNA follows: TGTGCCAGTAGTACCCCCCGGGACAGGGGGTTAGCGAGCAATCAGCCCCAGCATTTT. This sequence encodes CASSTPRDRGLASNQPQHF. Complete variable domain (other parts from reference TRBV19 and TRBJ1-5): DGGITQSPKYLFRKEGQNVTLSCEQNLNHDAMYWYRQDPGQGLRLIYYSQIVNDFQKGDIAEGYSVSREKKESFPLTVTSAQKNPTAFYLCASSTPRDRGLASNQPQHFGDGTRLSIL.

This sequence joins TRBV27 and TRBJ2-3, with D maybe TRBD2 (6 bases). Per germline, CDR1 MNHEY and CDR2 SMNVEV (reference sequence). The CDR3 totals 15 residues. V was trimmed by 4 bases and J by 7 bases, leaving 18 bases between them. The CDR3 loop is CASSSRDFAHNTQYF. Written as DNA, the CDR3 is TGTGCCAGCAGTTCCCGGGACTTTGCCCACAATACGCAGTATTTT.

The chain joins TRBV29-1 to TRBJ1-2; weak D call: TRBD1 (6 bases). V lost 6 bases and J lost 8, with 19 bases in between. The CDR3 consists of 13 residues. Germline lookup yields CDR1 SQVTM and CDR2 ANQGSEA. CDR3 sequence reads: CSVPNRVGKGYTF. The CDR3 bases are TGCAGCGTCCCGAACAGGGTCGGGAAGGGCTACACCTTC.

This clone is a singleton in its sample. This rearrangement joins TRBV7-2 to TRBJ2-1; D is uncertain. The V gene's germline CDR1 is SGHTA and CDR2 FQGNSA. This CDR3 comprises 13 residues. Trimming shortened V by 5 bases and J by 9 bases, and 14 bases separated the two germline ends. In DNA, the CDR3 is TGTGCCAGCAGCGTACTTAGTGATGGTGAGCAGTTCTTC. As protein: CASSVLSDGEQFF.

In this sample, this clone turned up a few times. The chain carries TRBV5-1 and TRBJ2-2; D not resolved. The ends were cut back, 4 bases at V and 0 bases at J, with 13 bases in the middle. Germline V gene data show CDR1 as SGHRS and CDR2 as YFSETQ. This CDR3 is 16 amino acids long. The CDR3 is CASSPPRLSNTGELFF. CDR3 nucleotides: TGCGCCAGCAGCCCACCCCGACTGTCGAACACCGGGGAGCTGTTTTTT.

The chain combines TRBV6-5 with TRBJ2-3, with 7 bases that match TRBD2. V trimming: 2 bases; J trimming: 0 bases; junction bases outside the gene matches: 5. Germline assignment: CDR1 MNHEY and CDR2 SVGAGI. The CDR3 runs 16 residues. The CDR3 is CASSYAGGTSTDTQYF. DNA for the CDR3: TGTGCCAGCAGTTACGCCGGGGGGACTAGCACAGATACGCAGTATTTT.

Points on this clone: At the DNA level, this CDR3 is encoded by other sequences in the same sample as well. The DNA of the CDR3 is TGTGCCAGCAGTTACGGGACTGGAGGCAATCAGCCCCAGCATTTT. Translated, it gives CASSYGTGGNQPQHF. The chain carries TRBV6-6 and TRBJ1-5, with D possibly matching TRBD1 (5 bases). This CDR3 region has 15 residues. From germline, CDR1 is MNHNY and CDR2 SVGAGI (reference sequence). V was pared by 2 bases and J by 2 bases, with 10 bases between.

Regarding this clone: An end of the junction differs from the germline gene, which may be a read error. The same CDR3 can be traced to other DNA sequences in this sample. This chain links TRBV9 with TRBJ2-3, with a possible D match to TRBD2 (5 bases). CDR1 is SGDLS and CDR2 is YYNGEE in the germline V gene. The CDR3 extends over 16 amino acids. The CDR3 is CASSVGPSRLTDTQYF. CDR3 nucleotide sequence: TGTGCCAGCAGCGTAGGGCCTAGCCGCCTCACAGATACGCAATATTTT.

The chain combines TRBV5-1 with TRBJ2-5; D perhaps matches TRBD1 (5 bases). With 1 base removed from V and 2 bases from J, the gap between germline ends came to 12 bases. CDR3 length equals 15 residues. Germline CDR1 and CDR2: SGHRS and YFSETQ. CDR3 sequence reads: CASSLYQGTQETQYF. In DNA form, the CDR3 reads TGCGCCAGCAGCTTGTACCAGGGCACTCAAGAGACCCAGTACTTC.